The following is a TCR beta chain sequence with its context. These data originate in a study of shared clonotypes between healthy human individuals. Germline assignment: CDR1 SGHRS and CDR2 YFSETQ. The CDR3 has 15 residues. Trimming cost V 0 bases and J 5 bases, with 12 bases left between them. Partitioning of CD4+ cells yielded a CD45RA+ naive subset and a CD45RA-negative memory subset. Clones were read by immunoSEQ multiplex PCR, and TCRdb kept only the in-frame ones, dropping some. The sample holds under 1,900,000 clones, 97% to 99% seen once. The TCR was taken from a man younger than 40 in good health. The V call is TRBV5-1, the J call TRBJ2-1, with D unresolved. Sequences were obtained from naive CD4+ T cells sorted from blood. Sample subset: CD45RA+ positively selected. Here the CDR3 DNA reads TGCGCCAGCAGCTTGGCGGCGATTAGGGACAATGAGCAGTTCTTC. It encodes CASSLAAIRDNEQFF.